This TCR beta chain came from a study of CD8 T cells in ankylosing spondylitis. Points from the study as a whole: Matched ankylosing spondylitis synovial fluid reportedly showed significant enrichment of disease-linked clones. Within ankylosing spondylitis blood, a TCR beta motif made up of seven to nine highly homologous variants appeared to be characteristic. Clones that were linked to disease were CD8+ and were relatively rare in peripheral blood. Reactive arthritis synovial fluid and blood were previously reported to contain some motif variants.

The table lists this clonotype with many counts. Antigen specificity is unknown. V was clipped by 1 base and J by 0 bases, with 3 bases between them. Germline CDR1 reads SGHAT; CDR2 reads FQNNGV. The CDR3 contains 13 residues. Library preparation for TCR beta used quantitative 5'-RACE with molecular barcodes. MiXCR, applied by TCRdb to the 5' RACE reads, yields one record per CDR3 protein. In the table there are about 540,000 distinct CDR3 sequences, approximately 11% of which are singletons. This sequence originates from a male donor with ankylosing spondylitis. The chain employs TRBV11-2 and TRBJ1-2, with D unclear. Sequencing was carried out using blood, either unsorted or a sorted T cell fraction (not recorded which). CDR3 in amino acids: CASSLVTNYGYTF. For the CDR3, the DNA is TGTGCCAGCAGCTTAGTTACTAACTATGGCTACACCTTC.